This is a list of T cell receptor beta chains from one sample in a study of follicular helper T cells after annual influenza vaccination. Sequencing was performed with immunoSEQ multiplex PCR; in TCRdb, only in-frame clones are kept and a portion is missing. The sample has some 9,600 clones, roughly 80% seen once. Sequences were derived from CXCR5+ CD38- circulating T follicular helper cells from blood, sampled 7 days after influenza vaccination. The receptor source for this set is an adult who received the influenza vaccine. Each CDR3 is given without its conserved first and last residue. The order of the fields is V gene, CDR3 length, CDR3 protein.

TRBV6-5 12 ASSRDSTGGELF
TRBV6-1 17 ASSATLFPGQGLYNEQF
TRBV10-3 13 AISRDPTMNTEAF
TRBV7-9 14 ASSFRQGAKDYGYT
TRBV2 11 ASRGTSNSPLH
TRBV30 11 AWSLGGNTEAF
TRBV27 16 ASSLQTGGNTWDTEAF
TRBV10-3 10 AISEQEVGYT
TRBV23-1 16 ASSQPTATSGVVNIQY
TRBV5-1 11 ASSFQGDQPQH
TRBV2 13 ASSLDGGSNQPQH
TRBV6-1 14 ASSELQPGQGDEQY
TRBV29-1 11 SVEESTVTEAF
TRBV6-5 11 ASRPSGVYEQY
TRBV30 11 AWSGQVRDTQY
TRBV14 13 ASSRGASGGYEQY
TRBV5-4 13 ASSLESTVSYGYT
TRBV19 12 ASSIGGGDTEAF
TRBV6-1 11 ASTGAMSAEAF
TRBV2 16 ASSEKRFGGAQTGELF
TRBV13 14 ASSLYSGEGSDTQY
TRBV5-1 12 ASSLVPGGETQY
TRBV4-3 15 ASSQATPTGGGNTIY
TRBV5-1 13 ASSPGHTSTDTQY
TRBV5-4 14 ASSPTMGGYQETQY
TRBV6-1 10 ASSEDRYEQY
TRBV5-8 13 ASSLTGTQNSPLH
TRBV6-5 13 ASRPDRGDNQPQH
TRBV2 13 ASMGQGGGTDTQY
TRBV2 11 ASSVRRGGEAF
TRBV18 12 ASSPKRSGTEAF
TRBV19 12 ASSIDTQVGGYT
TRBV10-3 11 AISPGSSYGYT
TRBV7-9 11 ASSLDRGRGDT
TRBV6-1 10 ASRDTIYGYT
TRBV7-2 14 ASSFDSGAGTDTQY
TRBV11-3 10 ASSFTPDTQY
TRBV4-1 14 ASSQGRTASSYEQY
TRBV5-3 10 ARRFSQCGYT
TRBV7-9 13 ASSLFQTGDGEAF
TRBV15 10 ATSRDKQPQH
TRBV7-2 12 ASSAQTVNYGYT
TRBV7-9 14 ASSFSSGAPNQPQH
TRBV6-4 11 ASSDTLRAGYT
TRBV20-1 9 SATDQETQY
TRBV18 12 ASSPPQGVETQY
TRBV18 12 ASSPRTGTTEAF
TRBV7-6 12 ASSLQGFADTQY
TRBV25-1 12 ASSPQTDQIKQF
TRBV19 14 ASSRQIGGGKNIQY
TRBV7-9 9 ASSLGYEAF
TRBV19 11 ASSIDPDYEQY
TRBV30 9 AWGRQYEAF
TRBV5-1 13 ASSYVTGVNTEAF
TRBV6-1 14 ASSVPGGQRSTEAF
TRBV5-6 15 ASSLGAGGPGANVLT
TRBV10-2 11 ATTGTDNYEQY
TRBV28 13 ASSSTGRQTDTQY
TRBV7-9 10 ASTTGSLGYT
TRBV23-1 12 ASSRGGGESEQF